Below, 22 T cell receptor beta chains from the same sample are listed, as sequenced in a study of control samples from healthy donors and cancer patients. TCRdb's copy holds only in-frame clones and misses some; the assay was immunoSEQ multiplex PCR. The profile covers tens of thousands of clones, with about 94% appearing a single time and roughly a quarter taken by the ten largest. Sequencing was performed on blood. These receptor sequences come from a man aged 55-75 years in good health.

In nucleotides, the CDR3 is TGTGCCAGCAGCTTAGCTAGCGGGAGTAATTCCTACAATGAGCAGTTCTTC. Its protein is CASSLASGSNSYNEQFF. J is TRBJ2-1 and V is TRBV11-2, with 10 bases lining up with TRBD2. The CDR3 has 17 residues. The trim removed 1 base at V and 1 base at J, leaving 4 bases unmatched. Germline V gene data show CDR1 as SGHAT and CDR2 as FQNNGV.

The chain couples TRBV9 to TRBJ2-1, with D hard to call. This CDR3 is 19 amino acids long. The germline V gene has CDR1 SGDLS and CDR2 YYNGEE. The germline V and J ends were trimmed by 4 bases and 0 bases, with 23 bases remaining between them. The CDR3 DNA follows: TGTGCCAGCAGCACTGGGCCTAGAATTGGTTCCAGCTCCTACAATGAGCAGTTCTTC. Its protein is CASSTGPRIGSSSYNEQFF. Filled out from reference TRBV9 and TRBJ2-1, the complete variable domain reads DSGVTQTPKHLITATGQRVTLRCSPRSGDLSVYWYQQSLDQGLQFLIQYYNGEERAKGNILERFSAQQFPDLHSELNLSSLELGDSALYFCASSTGPRIGSSSYNEQFFGPGTRLTVL.

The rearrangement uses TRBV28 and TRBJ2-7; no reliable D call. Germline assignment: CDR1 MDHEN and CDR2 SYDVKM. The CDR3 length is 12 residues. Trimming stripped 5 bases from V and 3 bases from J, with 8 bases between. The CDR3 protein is CASSVDGYEQYF. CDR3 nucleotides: TGTGCCAGCAGTGTGGACGGCTACGAGCAGTACTTC.

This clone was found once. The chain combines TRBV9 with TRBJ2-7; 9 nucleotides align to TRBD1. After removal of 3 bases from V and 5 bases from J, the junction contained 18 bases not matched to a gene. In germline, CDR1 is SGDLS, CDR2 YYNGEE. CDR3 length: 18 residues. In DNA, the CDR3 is TGTGCCAGCAGCGCAGCTGCAACCCGGGACAGGGCCCACGACGAGCAGTACTTC. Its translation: CASSAAATRDRAHDEQYF.

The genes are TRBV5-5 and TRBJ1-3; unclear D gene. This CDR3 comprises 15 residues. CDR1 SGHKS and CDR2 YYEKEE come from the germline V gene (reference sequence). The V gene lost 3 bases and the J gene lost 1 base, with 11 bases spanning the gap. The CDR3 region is CASSSHVPSGNTIYF. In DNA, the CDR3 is TGTGCCAGCAGCTCCCATGTTCCATCTGGAAACACCATATATTTT.

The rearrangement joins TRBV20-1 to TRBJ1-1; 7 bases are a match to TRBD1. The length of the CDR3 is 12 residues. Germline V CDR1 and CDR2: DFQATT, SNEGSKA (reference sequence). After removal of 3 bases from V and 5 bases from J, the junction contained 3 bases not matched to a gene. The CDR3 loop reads CSASEDRTEAFF. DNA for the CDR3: TGCAGTGCTAGTGAGGACAGGACTGAAGCTTTCTTT.

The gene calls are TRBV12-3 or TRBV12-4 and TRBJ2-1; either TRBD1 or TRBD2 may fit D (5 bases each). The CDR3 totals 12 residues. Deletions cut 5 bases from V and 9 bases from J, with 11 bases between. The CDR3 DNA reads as TGTGCCAGCAGTCTCGCGAGGGGTGAGCAGTTCTTC. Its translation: CASSLARGEQFF.

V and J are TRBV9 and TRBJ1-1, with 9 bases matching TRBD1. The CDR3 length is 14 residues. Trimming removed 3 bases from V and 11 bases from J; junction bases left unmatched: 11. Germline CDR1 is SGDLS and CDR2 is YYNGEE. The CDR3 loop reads CASSGYTGGAFAFF. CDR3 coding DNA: TGTGCCAGCAGCGGCTACACAGGGGGCGCGTTTGCTTTCTTT.

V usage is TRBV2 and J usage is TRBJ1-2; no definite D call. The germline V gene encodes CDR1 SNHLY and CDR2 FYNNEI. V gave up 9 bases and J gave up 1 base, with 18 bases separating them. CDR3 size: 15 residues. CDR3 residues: CASEKDGLLNYGYTF. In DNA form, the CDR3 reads TGTGCCAGTGAGAAGGACGGCCTACTTAACTATGGCTACACCTTC.

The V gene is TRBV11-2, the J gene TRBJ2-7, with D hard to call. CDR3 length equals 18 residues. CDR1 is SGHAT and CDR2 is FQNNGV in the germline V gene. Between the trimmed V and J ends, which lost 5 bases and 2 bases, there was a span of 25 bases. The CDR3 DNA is TGTGCCAGCAGCCCCACCCCCATGGCTGTTCAGCATGCCTACGAGCAGTACTTC. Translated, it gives CASSPTPMAVQHAYEQYF.

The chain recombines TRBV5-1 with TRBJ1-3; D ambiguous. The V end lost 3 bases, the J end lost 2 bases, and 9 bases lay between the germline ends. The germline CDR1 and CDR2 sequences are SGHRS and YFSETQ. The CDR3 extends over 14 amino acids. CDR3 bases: TGCGCCAGCAGCTCCTCGAGGGCTGGAAACACCATATATTTT. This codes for CASSSSRAGNTIYF.

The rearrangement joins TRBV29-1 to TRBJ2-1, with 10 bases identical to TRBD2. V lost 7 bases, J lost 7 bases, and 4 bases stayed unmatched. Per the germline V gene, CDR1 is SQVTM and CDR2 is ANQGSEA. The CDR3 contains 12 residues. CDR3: CSGLAGENEQFF. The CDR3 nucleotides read TGCAGCGGTCTAGCGGGAGAAAATGAGCAGTTCTTC.

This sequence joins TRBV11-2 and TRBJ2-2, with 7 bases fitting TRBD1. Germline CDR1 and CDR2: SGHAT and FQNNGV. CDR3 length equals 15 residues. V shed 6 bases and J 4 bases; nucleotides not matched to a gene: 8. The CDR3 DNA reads TGTGCCAGCAGATCGACAGGGATGGCCACCGGGGAGCTGTTTTTT. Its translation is CASRSTGMATGELFF.

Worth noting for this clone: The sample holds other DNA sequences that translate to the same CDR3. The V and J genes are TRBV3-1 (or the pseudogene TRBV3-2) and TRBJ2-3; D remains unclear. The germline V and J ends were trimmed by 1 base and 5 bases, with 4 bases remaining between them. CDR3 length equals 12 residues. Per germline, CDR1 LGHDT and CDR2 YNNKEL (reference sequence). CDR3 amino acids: CASSQVLDTQYF. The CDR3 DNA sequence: TGTGCCAGCAGCCAAGTGCTAGATACGCAGTATTTT.

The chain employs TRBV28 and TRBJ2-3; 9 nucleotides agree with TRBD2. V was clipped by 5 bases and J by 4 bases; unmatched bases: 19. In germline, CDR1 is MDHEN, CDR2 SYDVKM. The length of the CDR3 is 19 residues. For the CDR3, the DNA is TGTGCCAGCAGTGTATTTAGTAGCGGGAGTCCCTTCCCCCCAGATACGCAGTATTTT. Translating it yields CASSVFSSGSPFPPDTQYF.

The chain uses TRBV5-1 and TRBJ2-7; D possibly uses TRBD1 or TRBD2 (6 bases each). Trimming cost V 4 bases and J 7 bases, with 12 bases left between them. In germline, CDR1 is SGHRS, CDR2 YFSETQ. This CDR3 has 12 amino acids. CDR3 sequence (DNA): TGCGCCAGCAGCCCGGGGGCGCGGGAGCAGTACTTC. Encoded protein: CASSPGAREQYF.

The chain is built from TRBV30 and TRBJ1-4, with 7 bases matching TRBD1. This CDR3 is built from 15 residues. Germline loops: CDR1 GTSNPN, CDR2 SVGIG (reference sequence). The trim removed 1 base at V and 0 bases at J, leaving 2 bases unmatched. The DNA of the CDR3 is TGTGCCTGGAGTGAAGGGGGCGCAACTAATGAAAAACTGTTTTTT. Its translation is CAWSEGGATNEKLFF.

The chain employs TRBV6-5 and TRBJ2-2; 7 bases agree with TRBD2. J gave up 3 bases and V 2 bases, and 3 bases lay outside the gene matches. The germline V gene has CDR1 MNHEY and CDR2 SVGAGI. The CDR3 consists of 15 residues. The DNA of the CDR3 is TGTGCCAGCAGTTACGGCGGGAGAGACACCGGGGAGCTGTTTTTT. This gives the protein CASSYGGRDTGELFF.

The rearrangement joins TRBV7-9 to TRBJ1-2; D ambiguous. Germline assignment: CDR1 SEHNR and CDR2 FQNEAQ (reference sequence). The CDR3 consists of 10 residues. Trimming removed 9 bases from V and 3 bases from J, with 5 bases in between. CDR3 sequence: CASTDYGYTF. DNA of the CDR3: TGTGCCAGTACAGACTATGGCTACACCTTC.

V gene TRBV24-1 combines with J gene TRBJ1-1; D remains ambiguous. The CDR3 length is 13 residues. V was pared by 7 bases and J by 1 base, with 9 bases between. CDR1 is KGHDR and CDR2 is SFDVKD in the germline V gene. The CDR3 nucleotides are TGTGCCACCAGGTCTCAGGAGAACACTGAAGCTTTCTTT. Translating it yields CATRSQENTEAFF.

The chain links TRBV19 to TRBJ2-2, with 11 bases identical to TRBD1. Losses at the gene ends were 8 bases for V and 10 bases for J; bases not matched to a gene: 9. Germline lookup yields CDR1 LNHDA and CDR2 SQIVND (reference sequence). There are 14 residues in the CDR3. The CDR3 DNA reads TGTGCCAGTCGAAGGACAGGGGGCGCGCCGGAGCTGTTTTTT. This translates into CASRRTGGAPELFF.

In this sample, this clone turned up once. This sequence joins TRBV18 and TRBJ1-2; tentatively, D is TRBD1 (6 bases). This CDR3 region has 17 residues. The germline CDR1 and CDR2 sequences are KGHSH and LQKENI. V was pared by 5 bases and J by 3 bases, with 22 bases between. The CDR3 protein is CASSKEGGQLVDYGYTF. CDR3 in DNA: TGTGCCAGCTCAAAAGAAGGGGGGCAACTGGTTGACTATGGCTACACCTTC.